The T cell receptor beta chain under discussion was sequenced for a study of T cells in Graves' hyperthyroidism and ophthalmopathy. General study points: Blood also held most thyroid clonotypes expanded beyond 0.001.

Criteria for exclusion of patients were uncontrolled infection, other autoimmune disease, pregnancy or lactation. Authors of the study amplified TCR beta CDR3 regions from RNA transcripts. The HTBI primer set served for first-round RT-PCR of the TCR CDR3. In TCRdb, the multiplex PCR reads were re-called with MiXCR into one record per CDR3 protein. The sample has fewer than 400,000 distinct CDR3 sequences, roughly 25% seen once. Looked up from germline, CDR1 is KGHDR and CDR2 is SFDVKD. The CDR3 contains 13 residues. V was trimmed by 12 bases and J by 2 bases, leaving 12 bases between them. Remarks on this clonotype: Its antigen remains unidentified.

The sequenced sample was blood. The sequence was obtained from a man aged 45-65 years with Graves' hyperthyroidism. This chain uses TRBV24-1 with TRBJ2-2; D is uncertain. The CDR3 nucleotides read TGTGCCGCAAGGGCGGTAAACACCGGGGAGCTGTTTTTT. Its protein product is CAARAVNTGELFF.